This T cell receptor beta chain appears in the sequencing data of a study of graft-versus-host responses after intestinal transplantation. Study-wide background: The study gave all recipients anti-thymocyte globulin induction, then tacrolimus and steroids for approximately three years.

Processed graft tissue released its intraepithelial and lamina propria lymphocytes. Findings of the study overall: Some patients had graft-donor T cell macrochimerism. In their allografts, the ratios of graft-versus-host to host-versus-graft T cell clones were high. Circulating GvH clone levels at their peak were associated with HvG declines (early post-transplant). GvH clones were identified in recipient marrow, with some first appearing in ileum or blood.

Worth noting for this clone: Its antigen is as yet unknown.

V was clipped by 6 bases and J by 2 bases, with 15 bases between them. This CDR3 spans 15 amino acids. Per germline, CDR1 MNHNY and CDR2 SVGAGI (reference sequence). Assay used: immunoSEQ multiplex PCR; TCRdb lists only in-frame clones, some missing. The sample lists about 15,000 clones, roughly 80% occurring once. The sequences come from ileum tissue, collected about 100 days after intestinal transplant. This receptor was obtained from a human patient who received an intestinal transplant, so some T cells may come from the graft donor. The rearrangement links TRBV6-6 to TRBJ2-3; D is ambiguous. CDR3 region: CASSSYSDDTDTQYF. The DNA of the CDR3 is TGTGCCAGCAGCTCCTACTCGGACGACACAGATACGCAGTATTTT.